These 28 T cell receptor beta chains were all obtained from the same sample, sequenced in a study of cytomegalovirus exposure and HLA in healthy donors (dated by TCRdb to the late 2010s). Library construction relied on the immunoSEQ multiplex PCR assay. The multiplex PCR relied on a mix of 60 forward primers for TCR Vbeta segments and 13 reverse primers for TCR Jbeta segments. TCRdb stores this immuneACCESS table with in-frame sequences only. Part of the clones is absent; in the studies checked, under half of the shortfall reflects unresolved V genes, and no reason is known for the rest. The sample table contains around 220,000 clones; only one count was recorded for approximately 80% of them. Over 1.1% of the sample goes to the ten largest clones. What was sequenced was PBMCs. These TCRs come from a girl aged 10 to 17 in good health and CMV-seronegative.

The rearrangement uses TRBV6-7 and TRBJ1-1; no clear D gene. TRBV6-7 qualifies as an ORF whose function is uncertain. Trimming removed 1 base from V and 4 bases from J, with 13 bases in between. The CDR3 totals 15 residues. The CDR3 DNA follows: TGTGCCAGCAGTTACTGCGGCTTCCTTGCCACTGAAGCTTTCTTT. This gives the protein CASSYCGFLATEAFF.

This chain joins TRBV10-3 and TRBJ1-1; 10 bases agree with TRBD1. This CDR3 has 16 residues. Losses at the gene ends were 3 bases for V and 5 bases for J; bases not matched to a gene: 9. Germline V lookup: CDR1 ENHRY, CDR2 SYGVKD. The DNA for the CDR3 is TGTGCCATCAGTGAACCGACCGGGACAGGGGAGACTGAAGCTTTCTTT. Protein product: CAISEPTGTGETEAFF.

The chain has TRBV4-1 and TRBJ1-1; TRBD1 is a possible D gene (5 bases). CDR1 MGHRA and CDR2 YSYEKL come from the germline V gene. The V gene lost 1 base and the J gene lost 3 bases, with 12 bases spanning the gap. The CDR3 is made up of 15 amino acids. The CDR3 DNA is TGCGCCAGCAGCCAAGTGACCGCAGGGTACACTGAAGCTTTCTTT. Protein: CASSQVTAGYTEAFF.

This clone is a singleton in its sample. The chain uses TRBV5-1 and TRBJ2-2; D is possibly TRBD2 (5 bases). CDR3 length: 12 amino acids. Germline V gene lookup returns CDR1 SGHRS and CDR2 YFSETQ. Trimming took off 4 bases at V and 8 bases at J, with 9 bases between the two ends. For the CDR3, the DNA is TGCGCCAGCAGCCCCGCGGGTGGGGAGCTGTTTTTT. Encoded protein: CASSPAGGELFF. The full variable domain, completed using reference TRBV5-1 and TRBJ2-2, is KAGVTQTPRYLIKTRGQQVTLSCSPISGHRSVSWYQQTPGQGLQFLFEYFSETQRNKGNFPGRFSGRQFSNSRSEMNVSTLELGDSALYLCASSPAGGELFFGEGSRLTVL.

The chain recombines TRBV10-3 with TRBJ2-5, with TRBD2 identical over 10 bases. There are 14 residues in the CDR3. The J segment lost 4 bases and the V segment lost 9 bases, leaving 8 bases of the junction unmatched. CDR1 and CDR2 (germline): ENHRY, SYGVKD. CDR3 region: CAIQREGQGETQYF. CDR3 nucleotides: TGTGCCATACAGCGGGAGGGCCAGGGAGAGACCCAGTACTTC.

The V and J genes are TRBV19 and TRBJ2-5; 15 bases fit TRBD2. This CDR3 comprises 17 residues. With 3 bases clipped from V and 4 bases from J, the junction kept 6 bases outside the gene matches. Germline values: CDR1 LNHDA, CDR2 SQIVND (reference sequence). Written as DNA, the CDR3 is TGTGCCAGTAGTATCCGGACTAGCGGGGGGGCCGGAGAGACCCAGTACTTC. Translation: CASSIRTSGGAGETQYF. Combining the CDR3 with reference TRBV19 and TRBJ2-5 gives the whole variable domain DGGITQSPKYLFRKEGQNVTLSCEQNLNHDAMYWYRQDPGQGLRLIYYSQIVNDFQKGDIAEGYSVSREKKESFPLTVTSAQKNPTAFYLCASSIRTSGGAGETQYFGPGTRLLVL.

This clone was recorded a few times. V usage is TRBV5-1 and J usage is TRBJ1-1, with D unclear. CDR3 length equals 12 residues. From germline, CDR1 is SGHRS and CDR2 YFSETQ. Trimming shortened V by 1 base and J by 1 base, and 2 bases separated the two germline ends. CDR3 in DNA: TGCGCCAGCAGCTTGCAGAACACTGAAGCTTTCTTT. Residues: CASSLQNTEAFF.

This sequence joins TRBV7-6 and TRBJ2-5; TRBD2 matches 10 bases. Germline assignment: CDR1 SGHVS and CDR2 FNYEAQ. J lost 4 bases, V lost 2 bases, and 4 bases had no gene match. This CDR3 spans 15 amino acids. As DNA, the CDR3 is TGTGCCAGCAGCTTAAAGGCTAGCGGGAGAGAGACCCAGTACTTC. The encoded protein is CASSLKASGRETQYF.

The V gene is TRBV28, the J gene TRBJ2-5; 9 bases fit TRBD1. The V segment lost 1 base and the J segment 3 bases; nucleotides outside the gene matches: 12. The CDR3 is 18 residues long. CDR1 and CDR2 (germline): MDHEN, SYDVKM. The CDR3 coding sequence is TGTGCCAGCAGTTTATTTGCTGTCCCGGGACAGGGAGAAGAGACCCAGTACTTC. It translates to CASSLFAVPGQGEETQYF.

In this sample, this clone turned up a few times. The genes are TRBV5-1 and TRBJ1-1; TRBD1 might be the D (5 bases). CDR3 length equals 17 residues. Germline V lookup: CDR1 SGHRS, CDR2 YFSETQ. Trimming cost V 4 bases and J 4 bases, with 23 bases left between them. CDR3 sequence: CASSRGRGGIVGTEAFF. The CDR3 nucleotides are TGCGCCAGCAGCCGGGGGAGGGGAGGCATCGTTGGCACTGAAGCTTTCTTT.

V is TRBV5-1 and J is TRBJ2-1, with 7 bases lining up with TRBD2. The CDR3 covers 17 residues. The germline V gene encodes CDR1 SGHRS and CDR2 YFSETQ. Trimming took 2 bases from V and 4 from J; bases not matched to a gene: 12. This CDR3 reads CASSLPSGTLIYNEQFF. The CDR3, as DNA: TGCGCCAGCAGCTTACCTAGCGGAACCCTTATTTACAATGAGCAGTTCTTC.

Note on this clone: One junction end does not reproduce the germline sequence, and a read error may be involved. The J gene is TRBJ1-1, the V gene TRBV7-9; D may be TRBD1 (5 bases). CDR3 length: 15 residues. Germline CDR1 and CDR2: SEHNR and FQNEAQ (reference sequence). The CDR3 region is CSSSLGAGLGGEAFF. The CDR3 DNA follows: TGTTCCAGCAGCTTAGGTGCAGGGTTGGGGGGTGAAGCTTTCTTT.

The chain recombines TRBV6-6 with TRBJ2-1, with 10 bases aligning to TRBD2. The CDR3 is made up of 16 amino acids. Germline loops: CDR1 MNHNY, CDR2 SVGAGI (reference sequence). V dropped 6 bases and J dropped 7; count of bases not matched to a gene: 12. CDR3 sequence reads: CASSGERGGQSNEQFF. Here the CDR3 DNA reads TGTGCCAGCAGCGGAGAGCGGGGGGGCCAATCGAATGAGCAGTTCTTC.

V and J are TRBV4-1 and TRBJ1-2; 8 positions agree with TRBD1. CDR1 is MGHRA, CDR2 YSYEKL, per germline. The CDR3 loop spans 19 amino acids. V was clipped by 5 bases and J by 0 bases; unmatched bases: 17. CDR3 region: CASSYEPGGPISTNYGYTF. CDR3 in DNA: TGCGCCAGCAGCTACGAACCAGGGGGCCCGATCTCGACTAACTATGGCTACACCTTC.

The chain combines TRBV12-5 with TRBJ1-3, with D hard to call. V lost 5 bases and J lost 4, with 6 bases in between. This CDR3 spans 12 amino acids. CDR1 is LGHNT, CDR2 FRNRAP, per germline. The CDR3 here is CASGPGGNTIYF. CDR3 in DNA: TGTGCTAGTGGTCCAGGAGGAAACACCATATATTTT.

Only a few counts were recorded for this clone. This chain uses TRBV14 with TRBJ2-1, with a weak D call TRBD1 (6 bases). V dropped 10 bases and J dropped 2 bases, with 15 bases sitting between them. This CDR3 spans 14 amino acids. Germline CDR1 and CDR2: SGHDN and FVKESK. The CDR3 DNA reads TGTGCCACCATAGACAGGCCCCCCTACAATGAGCAGTTCTTC. The encoded protein is CATIDRPPYNEQFF.

The J gene is TRBJ1-6, the V gene TRBV2, with TRBD1 as a possible D gene (5 bases). The CDR3 loop spans 17 amino acids. Trimming cost V 2 bases and J 7 bases, with 18 bases left between them. Germline lookup yields CDR1 SNHLY and CDR2 FYNNEI. The CDR3 DNA is TGTGCCAGCAGTGAACTTGGACGGGGGGTGGGAAATTCACCCCTCCACTTT. This sequence encodes CASSELGRGVGNSPLHF.

The chain couples TRBV28 to TRBJ1-1, with D possibly TRBD1 on 5 matching bases. Germline V gene lookup returns CDR1 MDHEN and CDR2 SYDVKM. Trimming stripped 7 bases from V and 2 bases from J, with 20 bases between. This CDR3 has 16 amino acids. CDR3 residues: CASKGLAAGTNTEAFF. In DNA form, the CDR3 reads TGTGCCAGCAAGGGGCTAGCCGCAGGGACTAACACTGAAGCTTTCTTT.

This chain uses TRBV28 with TRBJ2-7; TRBD2 aligns across 13 bases. CDR1 is MDHEN, CDR2 SYDVKM, per germline. V lost 5 bases to trimming and J lost 5 bases; unmatched junction nucleotides: 6. This CDR3 comprises 15 residues. The CDR3 sequence: CASSGLAGAGNEQYF. CDR3 nucleotides: TGTGCCAGCAGTGGACTAGCGGGAGCAGGGAACGAGCAGTACTTC.

The table lists this clone with a count of one. The chain uses TRBV5-1 and TRBJ2-2, with D maybe TRBD2 (6 bases). CDR3 length: 15 residues. V was trimmed by 0 bases and J by 5 bases, leaving 11 bases between them. Germline CDR1 and CDR2: SGHRS and YFSETQ. DNA for the CDR3: TGCGCCAGCAGCTTGGTGGAGGGACCAACCGGGGAGCTGTTTTTT. Translating gives CASSLVEGPTGELFF.

The V call is TRBV19, the J call TRBJ2-1; maybe TRBD2 (6 bases). The germline V gene encodes CDR1 LNHDA and CDR2 SQIVND (reference sequence). The CDR3 is 14 amino acids. V was shortened by 3 bases and J by 6 bases, with 12 bases between the two germline ends. In DNA form, the CDR3 reads TGTGCCAGTAGTATGACGGCGGGATCCAATGAGCAGTTCTTC. Translated, it gives CASSMTAGSNEQFF.

This clone was seen a handful of times. The chain joins TRBV4-2 to TRBJ1-1; TRBD1 is a possible D gene (5 bases). The CDR3 is made up of 13 amino acids. The germline CDR1 and CDR2 sequences are LGHNA and YNFKEQ. Trimming removed 4 bases from V and 3 bases from J, with 9 bases in between. The CDR3 DNA reads as TGTGCCAGCAGCCGGGGGGAGGACACTGAAGCTTTCTTT. Its protein is CASSRGEDTEAFF.

The V and J genes are TRBV29-1 and TRBJ1-1; 7 nucleotides agree with TRBD1. From germline, CDR1 is SQVTM and CDR2 ANQGSEA. This CDR3 comprises 13 residues. The ends lost 8 bases at V and 4 bases at J; junction bases unmatched: 10. The CDR3 DNA sequence: TGCAGCATTTCGACAGGGCTGGCCACTGAAGCTTTCTTT. Its protein product is CSISTGLATEAFF.

The chain's CDR3 is CASSSVLTSGRPYYNEQFF. The CDR3 bases are TGTGCCAGCTCATCAGTCTTGACTAGCGGGAGGCCCTACTACAATGAGCAGTTCTTC. J is TRBJ2-1 and V is TRBV18; 13 bases line up with TRBD2. This CDR3 spans 19 amino acids. V lost 5 bases to trimming and J lost 3 bases; unmatched junction nucleotides: 13. Per germline, CDR1 KGHSH and CDR2 LQKENI.

This clone was counted only a few times. The chain employs TRBV9 and TRBJ2-3; D possibly corresponds to TRBD2 (7 bases). This CDR3 spans 14 amino acids. Germline values: CDR1 SGDLS, CDR2 YYNGEE. The ends were cut back, 3 bases at V and 6 bases at J, with 14 bases in the middle. CDR3 region: CASSGPGGQDTQYF. CDR3 DNA sequence: TGTGCCAGCAGCGGCCCCGGGGGGCAGGATACGCAGTATTTT.

The CDR3 DNA follows: TGTGCCAGCAGCCAAGAGTTAAGCGGGGGAGCCCCCGGTGAGCAGTTCTTC. It yields the protein CASSQELSGGAPGEQFF. J is TRBJ2-1 and V is TRBV4-2, with 8 nucleotides matching TRBD2. CDR1 LGHNA and CDR2 YNFKEQ come from the germline V gene. Unmatched junction bases numbered 13, after V lost 0 bases and J lost 9 bases. This CDR3 has 17 amino acids.

This clone was observed once. This rearrangement joins TRBV6-1 to TRBJ2-5; the match to TRBD2 covers 12 bases. With 4 bases clipped from V and 4 bases from J, the junction kept 4 bases outside the gene matches. Germline CDR1 reads MNHNS; CDR2 reads SASEGT. The CDR3 spans 15 residues. CDR3 amino acids: CASSALAGGGETQYF. Written as DNA, the CDR3 is TGTGCCAGCAGTGCACTAGCGGGGGGAGGAGAGACCCAGTACTTC.

The chain recombines TRBV6-6 with TRBJ2-7, with D possibly being TRBD2 (5 bases). Germline V gene data show CDR1 as MNHNY and CDR2 as SVGAGI (reference sequence). V was shortened by 6 bases and J by 2 bases, with 14 bases between the two germline ends. The CDR3 extends over 14 amino acids. CDR3 sequence reads: CASSPSQEPYEQYF. CDR3 DNA: TGTGCCAGCAGCCCTAGCCAAGAGCCCTACGAGCAGTACTTC.